These 21 T cell receptor beta chains originate from one sample sequenced in a study of regulatory T cells in long-lasting Graves disease. Relying on iRepertoire HTBI primers and Arm-PCR of CDR3 regions, the team built TCR beta libraries. TCRdb recomputed calls from the multiplex PCR reads with MiXCR, one row per CDR3 protein. The data contain approximately 400,000 distinct CDR3 sequences, about 20% of them singletons. Time point given: persistent/refractory GD, antithyroid drugs over 5 years with positive TRAb. PBMCs were the source of the RNA used for TCR sequencing. The sample consisted of peripheral blood mononuclear cells (PBMCs), taken when the disease was refractory, from a patient treated with antithyroid drugs. Receptors were obtained from a female donor with Graves disease.

V and J are TRBV19 and TRBJ1-2; D gene unclear. The CDR3 loop spans 12 amino acids. The V end was cut by 11 bases, the J end by 8 bases, with 18 bases between. Germline V CDR1 and CDR2: LNHDA, SQIVND (reference sequence). The CDR3 reads CASGSYGMGYTF. The CDR3 DNA is TGTGCCTCCGGCTCATACGGTATGGGCTACACCTTC. Full variable domain (missing parts from reference TRBV19 and TRBJ1-2): DGGITQSPKYLFRKEGQNVTLSCEQNLNHDAMYWYRQDPGQGLRLIYYSQIVNDFQKGDIAEGYSVSREKKESFPLTVTSAQKNPTAFYLCASGSYGMGYTFGSGTRLTVV.

This clonotype was recorded many times. The V call is TRBV5-1, the J call TRBJ1-4; D is ambiguous. The V gene's germline CDR1 is SGHRS and CDR2 YFSETQ. This CDR3 has 13 residues. With 4 bases removed from V and 3 bases from J, the gap between germline ends came to 7 bases. The CDR3 sequence: CASSPGANEKLFF. The DNA of the CDR3 is TGCGCCAGCAGCCCTGGAGCTAATGAAAAACTGTTTTTT.

This clonotype was counted only a few times. The V gene is TRBV20-1, the J gene TRBJ2-1, with TRBD2 matching 9 bases. Germline V lookup: CDR1 DFQATT, CDR2 SNEGSKA (reference sequence). Unmatched junction bases numbered 17, after V lost 0 bases and J lost 8 bases. This CDR3 is 18 amino acids long. The CDR3 DNA reads as TGCAGTGCTAGAGAGCCCCTTAGGAATAGCGGGAGTGTTTATGAGCAGTTCTTC. It is translated as CSAREPLRNSGSVYEQFF.

This clonotype was observed a few times. The chain links TRBV28 to TRBJ2-7, with 8 nucleotides matching TRBD2. Germline V gives CDR1 MDHEN, CDR2 SYDVKM. The CDR3 totals 14 residues. J lost 6 bases, V lost 5 bases, and 9 bases had no gene match. CDR3 bases: TGTGCCAGCAGTCTCCCCAGGGCGGGAGGCGAGCAGTACTTC. It yields the protein CASSLPRAGGEQYF. The complete variable domain, with remaining parts taken from reference TRBV28 and TRBJ2-7, reads DVKVTQSSRYLVKRTGEKVFLECVQDMDHENMFWYRQDPGLGLRLIYFSYDVKMKEKGDIPEGYSVSREKKERFSLILESASTNQTSMYLCASSLPRAGGEQYFGPGTRLTVT.

This clonotype was seen a handful of times. The gene calls are TRBV3-1 and TRBJ2-6; D is unclear. The CDR3 runs 17 residues. Trimming took off 4 bases at V and 0 bases at J, with 13 bases between the two ends. Looked up from germline, CDR1 is LGHDT and CDR2 is YNNKEL (reference sequence). In DNA form, the CDR3 reads TGTGCCAGCAGCCTTTCGGACGGATACTCTGGGGCCAACGTCCTGACTTTC. Its protein is CASSLSDGYSGANVLTF.

A single count supports this clonotype. This chain uses TRBV7-2 with TRBJ2-4; TRBD1 agrees at 7 bases. The J segment lost 2 bases and the V segment lost 5 bases, leaving 6 bases of the junction unmatched. The germline gives CDR1 SGHTA, CDR2 FQGNSA. CDR3 length equals 15 residues. The CDR3 region has the DNA TGTGCCAGCAGCAAGAGGGACAGCACCAAAAACATTCAGTACTTC. As protein: CASSKRDSTKNIQYF.

This clonotype was seen many times. The rearrangement links TRBV6-5 to TRBJ1-1; a weak D match, TRBD1 (6 bases). The CDR3 is made up of 16 amino acids. Trimming cost V 4 bases and J 0 bases, with 15 bases left between them. Germline CDR1 reads MNHEY; CDR2 reads SVGAGI. The DNA for the CDR3 is TGTGCCAGCAGTTTTTCGGCAGGGGCGATGAACACTGAAGCTTTCTTT. As protein: CASSFSAGAMNTEAFF.

The table lists this clonotype with many counts. The gene calls are TRBV28 and TRBJ2-7, with D hard to call. This CDR3 has 12 amino acids. Germline V gene sequence: CDR1 MDHEN, CDR2 SYDVKM. V gave up 1 base and J gave up 6 bases, with 7 bases separating them. The CDR3 DNA sequence: TGTGCCAGCAGTTTATTATCGGGCGAGCAGTACTTC. This translates into CASSLLSGEQYF.

The sample holds a few counts of this clonotype. The V gene is TRBV7-2, the J gene TRBJ1-2, with D perhaps matching TRBD1 (5 bases). The germline gives CDR1 SGHTA, CDR2 FQGNSA. The length of the CDR3 is 13 residues. V lost 5 bases and J lost 8, with 15 bases in between. This CDR3 is CASSLGPDGGYTF. Written as DNA, the CDR3 is TGTGCCAGCAGCCTGGGGCCCGATGGCGGCTACACCTTC. Together with reference TRBV7-2 and TRBJ1-2, the CDR3 gives the full variable domain: GAGVSQSPSNKVTEKGKDVELRCDPISGHTALYWYRQSLGQGLEFLIYFQGNSAPDKSGLPSDRFSAERTGGSVSTLTIQRTQQEDSAVYLCASSLGPDGGYTFGSGTRLTVV.

This chain links TRBV9 with TRBJ2-7; D uncertain. The CDR3 loop spans 15 amino acids. From germline, CDR1 is SGDLS and CDR2 YYNGEE. V was clipped by 3 bases and J by 4 bases, with 17 bases between them. Here the CDR3 DNA reads TGTGCCAGCAGCGCCGAAGTTGGGGATGGATACGAGCAGTACTTC. It is translated as CASSAEVGDGYEQYF. The full variable domain, with the rest looked up from reference TRBV9 and TRBJ2-7, is DSGVTQTPKHLITATGQRVTLRCSPRSGDLSVYWYQQSLDQGLQFLIQYYNGEERAKGNILERFSAQQFPDLHSELNLSSLELGDSALYFCASSAEVGDGYEQYFGPGTRLTVT.

The chain carries TRBV7-2 and TRBJ2-4; 10 nucleotides line up with TRBD2. The CDR3 loop spans 18 amino acids. Germline trimming cut 6 bases from V and 8 bases from J; bases unmatched to any gene: 19. The germline V gene encodes CDR1 SGHTA and CDR2 FQGNSA. CDR3 coding DNA: TGTGCCAGCAGTCCCAGACGTGTGGTAGCGGGAGGTGTTGACATTCAGTACTTC. Encoded protein: CASSPRRVVAGGVDIQYF.

The chain employs TRBV7-9 and TRBJ2-5; D is ambiguous. The CDR3 runs 13 residues. V lost 5 bases and J 7 bases, leaving 14 bases between the germline ends. Germline CDR1 SEHNR, CDR2 FQNEAQ (reference sequence). In DNA form, the CDR3 reads TGTGCCAGCAGCGCTAATCCGCAGGCGACCCAGTACTTC. Protein product: CASSANPQATQYF.

Of note for this clonotype: A read error may be the cause here, since a much bigger clone is one base away. V usage is TRBV28 and J usage is TRBJ1-1; tentative D call: TRBD1 (5 bases). There are 14 residues in the CDR3. V was trimmed by 8 bases and J by 10 bases, leaving 23 bases between them. Germline V gene sequence: CDR1 MDHEN, CDR2 SYDVKM. The CDR3 here is CASRRQAGKGVAFF. DNA for the CDR3: TGTGCCAGCCGGCGACAAGCGGGTAAAGGGGTAGCTTTCTTT.

This clonotype was counted ten times or more. This chain uses TRBV27 with TRBJ1-2, with 8 bases that match TRBD1. Germline lookup yields CDR1 MNHEY and CDR2 SMNVEV (reference sequence). J lost 1 base, V lost 6 bases, and 7 bases had no gene match. The CDR3 covers 15 residues. The CDR3: CASSRGTGSNYGYTF. The CDR3 nucleotides read TGTGCCAGCAGCCGGGGGACAGGTAGTAACTATGGCTACACCTTC.

For this clonotype: One end of the junction is discordant with germline, which a read error may explain. This sequence joins TRBV15 and TRBJ1-5; 7 nucleotides align to TRBD1. The CDR3 is 15 amino acids. CDR1 and CDR2 from the germline V gene are LNHNV and YYDKDF (reference sequence). DNA for the CDR3: TGTGCCATCAGCAGAGGAGGGGGCGAAAATCAGCCCCAGCATTTT. Translating it yields CAISRGGGENQPQHF.

This chain uses TRBV19 with TRBJ2-1; 7 bases are a match to TRBD2. CDR3 size: 18 residues. Germline CDR1 reads LNHDA; CDR2 reads SQIVND (reference sequence). V trimming: 3 bases; J trimming: 7 bases; junction bases outside the gene matches: 18. The CDR3, as DNA: TGTGCCAGTAGTATGGGCCGGGGGAGCGGGATGTTGGTTAATGAGCAGTTCTTC. Translating it yields CASSMGRGSGMLVNEQFF.

This clonotype has more than one count but fewer than ten. The CDR3 spells CSVEVGEGETQYF. CDR3 DNA: TGCAGCGTTGAAGTGGGAGAAGGAGAGACCCAGTACTTC. This chain uses TRBV29-1 with TRBJ2-5; possibly TRBD2 for D (5 bases). Germline CDR1 reads SQVTM; CDR2 reads ANQGSEA. Trimming stripped 1 base from V and 4 bases from J, with 10 bases between. The CDR3 consists of 13 residues.

The chain links TRBV12-3 or TRBV12-4 to TRBJ1-6, with D hard to call. The V end was cut by 2 bases, the J end by 0 bases, with 8 bases between. The CDR3 contains 16 residues. Written as DNA, the CDR3 is TGTGCCAGCAGTTTATCGGGGAGCTCCTATAATTCACCCCTCCACTTT. Protein product: CASSLSGSSYNSPLHF.

The chain employs TRBV7-9 and TRBJ2-1, with D hard to call. Trimming removed 5 bases from V and 7 bases from J, with 15 bases in between. The CDR3 length is 14 residues. CDR1 is SEHNR and CDR2 is FQNEAQ in the germline V gene (reference sequence). In DNA, the CDR3 is TGTGCCAGCAGCCCTGGGCTGAGTGATAATGAGCAGTTCTTC. This codes for CASSPGLSDNEQFF. The full variable domain, its missing parts supplied by reference TRBV7-9 and TRBJ2-1, is DTGVSQNPRHKITKRGQNVTFRCDPISEHNRLYWYRQTLGQGPEFLTYFQNEAQLEKSRLLSDRFSAERPKGSFSTLEIQRTEQGDSAMYLCASSPGLSDNEQFFGPGTRLTVL.

A single count supports this clonotype. A much larger clone lies one base from this, so it may be a read error. The chain carries TRBV6-1 and TRBJ1-5; TRBD1 matches 8 bases. The V segment lost 4 bases and the J segment 7 bases; nucleotides outside the gene matches: 3. Germline loops: CDR1 MNHNS, CDR2 SASEGT. This CDR3 spans 13 amino acids. The CDR3: CASSGGQGQPQHF. Here the CDR3 DNA reads TGTGCCAGCAGTGGAGGACAGGGACAGCCCCAGCATTTT.

The CDR3 reads CASSWGSGSPQKEQYF. CDR3 nucleotide sequence: TGTGCCAGCAGCTGGGGTAGCGGGAGTCCCCAGAAGGAGCAGTACTTC. The rearrangement joins TRBV5-6 to TRBJ2-7, with TRBD2 matching over 9 bases. This CDR3 spans 16 amino acids. Germline V CDR1 and CDR2: SGHDT, YYEEEE. The V and J ends lost 3 bases and 7 bases, in that order; junction bases with no gene match: 14.